This TCR beta chain was captured by sequencing in a study of blood T cell repertoires in COVID-19. V was pared by 2 bases and J by 5 bases, with 1 base of the junction left unmatched. The CDR3 consists of 13 residues. From germline, CDR1 is SGHRS and CDR2 YFSETQ. Original processing methods: The assay estimated nucleated cells by amplifying reference gene primers. TCRdb's copy holds only in-frame clones and misses some; the assay was immunoSEQ multiplex PCR. V and J calls and clone size are given by that table; D and trimming were obtained from the DNA. The table includes about 280,000 clones, approximately 88% detected once.

Sequencing was performed on peripheral blood. The source of this sequence is a man between 18 and 35 years old with active or convalescent COVID-19. J is TRBJ1-5 and V is TRBV5-1; 7 nucleotides line up with TRBD1. The CDR3 region is CASSLDRDQPQHF. CDR3 coding DNA: TGCGCCAGCAGCTTAGACAGGGATCAGCCCCAGCATTTT.